The next 8 T cell receptor beta chains were all read from a single sample in a study of early T cells in non-severe SARS-CoV-2 infection. TCRdb reanalysed the 5' RACE reads using MiXCR and keeps one entry per CDR3 protein. The sample lists roughly 72,000 distinct CDR3 sequences; roughly an eighth were seen once. The sequencing used whole blood, collected at baseline. Receptors were obtained from an adult who was a healthcare worker with PCR-confirmed SARS-CoV-2 infection or an uninfected control (not recorded which).

In its sample, this clonotype was seen many times. The chain carries TRBV20-1 and TRBJ1-1, with 8 bases identical to TRBD1. CDR3 length: 15 residues. V trimming: 6 bases; J trimming: 3 bases; junction bases outside the gene matches: 12. Germline V CDR1 and CDR2: DFQATT, SNEGSKA (reference sequence). The CDR3 sequence: CSAMAGGASDTEAFF. The CDR3 DNA follows: TGCAGTGCGATGGCAGGGGGCGCCTCCGACACTGAAGCTTTCTTT.

This clonotype was observed at least ten times. The chain is built from TRBV12-3 or TRBV12-4 and TRBJ1-5; D is unresolved. The CDR3 runs to 14 residues. Trimming pared 5 bases from V and 1 base from J, leaving 9 bases between. Here the CDR3 DNA reads TGTGCCAGCAGTCCCCAACCGAGCAATCAGCCCCAGCATTTT. This gives the protein CASSPQPSNQPQHF.

This clonotype appeared many times. Compared with germline, one end of the junction differs, possibly owing to a read error. The gene calls are TRBV6-6 and TRBJ2-5; weak D call: TRBD1 (8 bases). The CDR3 length is 16 residues. Germline V CDR1 and CDR2: MNHNY, SVGAGI (reference sequence). CDR3 residues: CAGSYHGQGGLETQYF. In DNA form, the CDR3 reads TGTGCCGGCAGTTACCACGGACAGGGAGGGCTAGAGACCCAGTACTTC.

CDR3 sequence reads: CASSLVGISEAFF. CDR3 DNA sequence: TGTGCCAGCAGCTTAGTGGGTATCAGTGAAGCTTTCTTT. The chain joins TRBV7-6 to TRBJ1-1; no firm D call. From germline, CDR1 is SGHVS and CDR2 FNYEAQ. This CDR3 contains 13 residues. The germline V and J ends were trimmed by 1 base and 7 bases, with 10 bases remaining between them. The full variable domain, with the rest looked up from reference TRBV7-6 and TRBJ1-1, is GAGVSQSPRYKVTKRGQDVALRCDPISGHVSLYWYRQALGQGPEFLTYFNYEAQQDKSGLPNDRFSAERPEGSISTLTIQRTEQRDSAMYRCASSLVGISEAFFGQGTRLTVV.

This clonotype appeared a few times. The V call is TRBV11-2, the J call TRBJ2-1; a weak D match, TRBD2 (5 bases). Germline values: CDR1 SGHAT, CDR2 FQNNGV. The CDR3 is made up of 12 amino acids. With 2 bases removed from V and 9 bases from J, the gap between germline ends came to 8 bases. As DNA, the CDR3 is TGTGCCAGCAGCTTAAGTCGGGGTGAGCAGTTCTTC. Translated: CASSLSRGEQFF.

This clonotype was seen a few times. The gene calls are TRBV6-2 or TRBV6-3 and TRBJ2-1; D unresolved. V lost 4 bases and J lost 14, with 12 bases in between. This CDR3 is built from 11 residues. CDR1 MNHEY and CDR2 SVGEGT come from the germline V gene. The CDR3, as DNA: TGTGCCAGCAGTTTATCCGGAAGAAAGTTCTTC. This gives the protein CASSLSGRKFF.

The chain links TRBV14 to TRBJ1-2, with D unclear. V lost 0 bases and J 8 bases, leaving 10 bases between the germline ends. Germline lookup yields CDR1 SGHDN and CDR2 FVKESK. The CDR3 contains 13 residues. CDR3 DNA sequence: TGTGCCAGCAGCCAAGATCCGACCGGCGGCTACACCTTC. Protein: CASSQDPTGGYTF.

This clonotype was seen more than once but under ten times. The rearrangement joins TRBV5-6 to TRBJ1-1; 7 bases are a match to TRBD1. The CDR3 is made up of 15 amino acids. Trimming at V came to 2 bases and at J to 2 bases, leaving 6 bases not matched to a gene. Germline CDR1 SGHDT, CDR2 YYEEEE. CDR3 region: CASSFRTGRNTEAFF. In DNA form, the CDR3 reads TGTGCCAGCAGCTTTAGGACAGGTCGAAACACTGAAGCTTTCTTT.